This entry lists 21 T cell receptor beta chains sequenced from one sample in a study of blood T cell repertoires in COVID-19. Measured with immunoSEQ multiplex PCR; TCRdb has only the in-frame clones, and not every one. Of some 270,000 clones listed, approximately 89% are singletons. The sequencing sample was made of peripheral blood. These receptors came from a woman aged 55 to 70 who had recovered from COVID-19.

V is TRBV6-6 and J is TRBJ1-2; 9 bases match TRBD1. This CDR3 comprises 15 residues. Germline CDR1 MNHNY, CDR2 SVGAGI (reference sequence). V shed 5 bases and J 7 bases; nucleotides not matched to a gene: 11. The CDR3 loop reads CASSTPGQGPGGYTF. CDR3 coding DNA: TGTGCCAGCAGTACCCCGGGACAGGGCCCGGGTGGCTACACCTTC.

The rearrangement joins TRBV6-6 to TRBJ1-5; 7 bases match TRBD1. CDR1 and CDR2 (germline): MNHNY, SVGAGI (reference sequence). Trimming took 6 bases from V and 0 from J; bases not matched to a gene: 5. The CDR3 loop spans 15 amino acids. The CDR3 loop reads CASRGGTDSNQPQHF. As DNA, the CDR3 is TGTGCCAGCAGAGGAGGGACAGATAGCAATCAGCCCCAGCATTTT.

This clone appeared a few times. The rearrangement uses TRBV28 and TRBJ1-2; D gene uncertain. The CDR3 sequence is 14 residues long. Germline CDR1 MDHEN, CDR2 SYDVKM. V lost 3 bases to trimming and J lost 4 bases, with 12 bases between them. The CDR3 DNA is TGTGCCAGCAGTTTGGAACCCGGCGGCTATGGCTACACCTTC. It specifies CASSLEPGGYGYTF.

CDR3 amino acids: CASSPPGANQPQHF. CDR3 DNA: TGTGCCAGCTCACCGCCAGGGGCGAATCAGCCCCAGCATTTT. The V and J genes are TRBV18 and TRBJ1-5, with TRBD1 as a possible D gene (6 bases). Germline V gives CDR1 KGHSH, CDR2 LQKENI. The V end was cut by 3 bases, the J end by 4 bases, with 10 bases between. The CDR3 is 14 residues long.

The chain couples TRBV5-1 to TRBJ2-1; 11 bases are a match to TRBD1. Germline CDR1 and CDR2: SGHRS and YFSETQ. The CDR3 is 15 amino acids. Trimming removed 4 bases from V and 13 bases from J; junction bases left unmatched: 13. The CDR3 spells CASSPGQGAAGGQFF. The CDR3 DNA follows: TGCGCCAGCAGCCCAGGACAGGGGGCGGCGGGGGGCCAGTTCTTC.

The chain links TRBV7-2 to TRBJ1-1, with 9 positions matching TRBD1. The CDR3 covers 14 residues. With 5 bases clipped from V and 1 base from J, the junction kept 2 bases outside the gene matches. Germline-derived CDR1 and CDR2 are SGHTA and FQGNSA. The CDR3 protein is CASSRGQGNTEAFF. In DNA form, the CDR3 reads TGTGCCAGCAGCCGGGGACAGGGGAACACTGAAGCTTTCTTT.

The chain recombines TRBV7-2 with TRBJ2-5, with a possible D match to TRBD2 (6 bases). The germline V gene has CDR1 SGHTA and CDR2 FQGNSA. V was shortened by 1 base and J by 4 bases, with 10 bases between the two germline ends. The CDR3 length is 14 residues. The CDR3 region has the DNA TGTGCCAGCAGCTTAGTAACTAGCAGAGAGACCCAGTACTTC. It encodes CASSLVTSRETQYF.

The chain combines TRBV6-6 with TRBJ1-2; D not certain. Between the trimmed V and J ends, which lost 5 bases and 3 bases, there was a span of 10 bases. The CDR3 sequence is 13 residues long. Germline V gene data show CDR1 as MNHNY and CDR2 as SVGAGI (reference sequence). The CDR3 reads CASSHRTHYGYTF. The DNA of the CDR3 is TGTGCCAGCAGTCACCGGACTCACTATGGCTACACCTTC.

The rearrangement uses TRBV7-9 and TRBJ1-3; perhaps TRBD1 as D (5 bases). V was clipped by 1 base and J by 2 bases, with 6 bases between them. The CDR3 is 14 amino acids. The germline V gene encodes CDR1 SEHNR and CDR2 FQNEAQ (reference sequence). The CDR3: CASSLGGPGNTIYF. The CDR3, as DNA: TGTGCCAGCAGCTTAGGGGGCCCTGGAAACACCATATATTTT.

The J gene is TRBJ2-7, the V gene TRBV28; D is unclear. CDR3 size: 14 residues. Germline V gene data show CDR1 as MDHEN and CDR2 as SYDVKM. V lost 5 bases to trimming and J lost 0 bases, with 11 bases between them. The CDR3 spells CASSPPASSYEQYF. For the CDR3, the DNA is TGTGCCAGCAGTCCCCCAGCGAGCTCCTACGAGCAGTACTTC.

This clone was detected only once. The V and J genes are TRBV5-1 and TRBJ2-1, with TRBD2 matching 13 bases. V lost 4 bases, J lost 8 bases, and 6 bases stayed unmatched. Germline CDR1 is SGHRS and CDR2 is YFSETQ. This CDR3 has 15 residues. CDR3 bases: TGCGCCAGCAGCGTACTAGCGGGGGGGCCGCATGAGCAGTTCTTC. This sequence encodes CASSVLAGGPHEQFF. The full variable domain, in which reference TRBV5-1 and TRBJ2-1 provide the parts outside the CDR3, is KAGVTQTPRYLIKTRGQQVTLSCSPISGHRSVSWYQQTPGQGLQFLFEYFSETQRNKGNFPGRFSGRQFSNSRSEMNVSTLELGDSALYLCASSVLAGGPHEQFFGPGTRLTVL.

The chain joins TRBV7-2 to TRBJ2-5, with TRBD2 matching 10 bases. CDR1 and CDR2 (germline): SGHTA, FQGNSA. Trimming took 5 bases from V and 4 from J; bases not matched to a gene: 10. This CDR3 region has 16 residues. In DNA form, the CDR3 reads TGTGCCAGCAGCCCTCGGACTAGCGGTCGTATAGAGACCCAGTACTTC. Translating gives CASSPRTSGRIETQYF.

J is TRBJ1-1 and V is TRBV19; D is undetermined. CDR3 length: 17 residues. Trimming removed 5 bases from V and 2 bases from J, with 21 bases in between. CDR1 LNHDA and CDR2 SQIVND come from the germline V gene (reference sequence). The CDR3 protein is CASSPRAQSGGNTEAFF. CDR3 DNA sequence: TGTGCCAGTAGTCCTAGAGCCCAGAGCGGTGGAAACACTGAAGCTTTCTTT.

The rearrangement links TRBV7-2 to TRBJ2-7, with 7 bases matching TRBD2. This CDR3 is 16 amino acids long. Germline assignment: CDR1 SGHTA and CDR2 FQGNSA. V lost 3 bases and J lost 1; bases outside the gene matches: 9. In nucleotides, the CDR3 is TGTGCCAGCAGCTTGAATGGCCTAGCGGTTTCCTACGAGCAGTACTTC. This sequence encodes CASSLNGLAVSYEQYF.

V is TRBV24-1 and J is TRBJ1-1; D is perhaps TRBD1 (5 bases). The ends were cut back, 1 base at V and 1 base at J, with 9 bases in the middle. Germline assignment: CDR1 KGHDR and CDR2 SFDVKD. CDR3 length: 15 amino acids. The CDR3 nucleotides are TGTGCCACCAGTGATTTAACAGGTAAGAACACTGAAGCTTTCTTT. Translated: CATSDLTGKNTEAFF.

The chain is built from TRBV9 and TRBJ2-3; possible D gene TRBD2, 6 bases. CDR1 and CDR2 from the germline V gene are SGDLS and YYNGEE. Deletions cut 2 bases from V and 6 bases from J, with 10 bases between. The CDR3 extends over 13 amino acids. CDR3 in DNA: TGTGCCAGCAGCGTGTCGGGGAGGGATACGCAGTATTTT. Translated, it gives CASSVSGRDTQYF.

This chain joins TRBV2 and TRBJ1-2, with D possibly matching TRBD1 (5 bases). CDR1 and CDR2 from the germline V gene are SNHLY and FYNNEI. This CDR3 has 19 amino acids. V dropped 0 bases and J dropped 2 bases, with 22 bases sitting between them. Here the CDR3 reads CASSEAEFGTGLINYGYTF. CDR3 DNA sequence: TGTGCCAGCAGTGAAGCGGAATTTGGGACGGGACTGATAAACTATGGCTACACCTTC.

The chain is built from TRBV6-5 and TRBJ1-5; D is unclear. V was pared by 0 bases and J by 4 bases, with 10 bases between. The length of the CDR3 is 15 residues. The germline CDR1 and CDR2 sequences are MNHEY and SVGAGI. The CDR3 spells CASSYSEGENQPQHF. CDR3 DNA sequence: TGTGCCAGCAGTTACTCGGAGGGTGAAAATCAGCCCCAGCATTTT.

The V gene is TRBV6-2 or TRBV6-3, the J gene TRBJ1-5; 10 bases match TRBD1. The CDR3 has 14 residues. Germline CDR1 reads MNHEY; CDR2 reads SVGEGT. Trimming removed 2 bases from V and 7 bases from J; junction bases left unmatched: 2. The CDR3, as DNA: TGTGCCAGCAGTTACGGGGACAGGGGACAGCCCCAGCATTTT. It is translated as CASSYGDRGQPQHF.

This chain joins TRBV6-2 or TRBV6-3 and TRBJ1-1; D remains unclear. In germline, CDR1 is MNHEY, CDR2 SVGEGT. The germline V and J ends were trimmed by 5 bases and 8 bases, with 9 bases remaining between them. The CDR3 consists of 11 residues. For the CDR3, the DNA is TGTGCCAGCAGTACGATCCGGGAAGCTTTCTTT. It encodes CASSTIREAFF.

This clone was counted only a few times. The rearrangement uses TRBV24-1 and TRBJ2-2; 7 bases map to TRBD2. Germline CDR1 reads KGHDR; CDR2 reads SFDVKD. There are 15 residues in the CDR3. J lost 4 bases, V lost 4 bases, and 5 bases had no gene match. CDR3 protein: CATSESWGGTGELFF. The CDR3 DNA is TGTGCCACCAGTGAATCCTGGGGGGGCACCGGGGAGCTGTTTTTT.